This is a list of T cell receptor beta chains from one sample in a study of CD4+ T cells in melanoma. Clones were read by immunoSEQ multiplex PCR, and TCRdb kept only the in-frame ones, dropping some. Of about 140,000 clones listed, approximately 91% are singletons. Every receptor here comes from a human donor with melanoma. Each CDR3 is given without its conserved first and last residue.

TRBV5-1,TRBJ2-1,ASSLTVNRGSGNEQF
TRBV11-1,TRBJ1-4,ASSLEGTPTTNEKLF
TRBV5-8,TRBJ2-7,ASSLAYEQY
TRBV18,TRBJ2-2,ASSPPDTGSNTGELF
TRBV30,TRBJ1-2,AWTRDRINYGYT
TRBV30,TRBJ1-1,AWSLRDTEAF
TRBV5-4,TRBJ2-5,ASSRGQQETQY
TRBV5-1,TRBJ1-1,ASSLGGGSDTEAF
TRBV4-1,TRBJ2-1,ASSQEGKNNEQF
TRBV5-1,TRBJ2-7,ASSLAVGPNEQY